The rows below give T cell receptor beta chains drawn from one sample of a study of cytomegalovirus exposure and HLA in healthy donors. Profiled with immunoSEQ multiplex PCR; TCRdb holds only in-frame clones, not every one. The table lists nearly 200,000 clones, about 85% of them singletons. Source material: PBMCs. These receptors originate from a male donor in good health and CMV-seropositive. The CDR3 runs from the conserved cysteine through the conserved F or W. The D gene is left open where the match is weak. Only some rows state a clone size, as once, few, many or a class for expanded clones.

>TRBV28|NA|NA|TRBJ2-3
CASRRSSTDTQYF
TGTGCCAGCAGGCGATCAAGCACAGATACGCAGTATTTT
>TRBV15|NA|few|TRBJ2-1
CATSGGTRSYNEQFF
TGTGCCACCAGCGGGGGGACTCGAAGTTACAATGAGCAGTTCTTC
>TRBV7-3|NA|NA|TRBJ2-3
CASSLSSGPADTQYF
TGTGCCAGCAGCCTCTCAAGCGGTCCGGCAGATACGCAGTATTTT
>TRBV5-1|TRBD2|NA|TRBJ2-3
CASSLVKRGGVDTQYF
TGCGCCAGCAGCTTGGTTAAGCGGGGGGGCGTAGATACGCAGTATTTT
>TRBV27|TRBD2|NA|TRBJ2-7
CASSRSGRFDEQYF
TGTGCCAGCAGTCGTAGCGGGAGGTTCGACGAGCAGTACTTC
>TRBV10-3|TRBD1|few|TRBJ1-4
CAISDVGRGDEKLFF
TGTGCCATCAGTGATGTGGGCAGGGGGGATGAAAAACTGTTTTTT
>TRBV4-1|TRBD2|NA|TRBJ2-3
CASSLGGYGTDMQYF
TGCGCCAGCAGCCTGGGGGGGTATGGCACAGATATGCAGTATTTT
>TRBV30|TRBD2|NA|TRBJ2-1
CAWTPNSGSYNEQFF
TGTGCCTGGACCCCAAATAGCGGGAGTTACAATGAGCAGTTCTTC
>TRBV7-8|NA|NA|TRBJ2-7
CASSPQVQQYF
TGTGCCAGCAGCCCACAAGTCCAGCAGTACTTC
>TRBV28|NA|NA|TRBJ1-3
CASSLRGLASGNTIYF
TGTGCCAGCAGTTTGCGGGGCTTAGCCTCTGGAAACACCATATATTTT
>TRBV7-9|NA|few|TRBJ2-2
CASSLGGENTGELFF
TGTGCCAGCAGCTTAGGCGGGGAGAACACCGGGGAGCTGTTTTTT
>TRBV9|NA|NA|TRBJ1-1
CASSVGSRAEAFF
TGTGCCAGCAGCGTAGGTAGCAGGGCTGAAGCTTTCTTT
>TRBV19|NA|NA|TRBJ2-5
CASSSRDIQETQYF
TGTGCCAGTAGTTCCCGGGACATCCAAGAGACCCAGTACTTC
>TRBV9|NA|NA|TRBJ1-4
CASSVEGGRPNEKLFF
TGTGCCAGCAGCGTAGAGGGGGGGCGCCCTAATGAAAAACTGTTTTTT
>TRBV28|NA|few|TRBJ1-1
CASSLSLRNTEAFF
TGTGCCAGCAGTTTAAGTTTGCGGAACACTGAAGCTTTCTTT
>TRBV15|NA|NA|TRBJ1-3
CATSRGLSSGNTIYF
TGTGCCACCAGCAGAGGACTTAGCTCTGGAAACACCATATATTTT
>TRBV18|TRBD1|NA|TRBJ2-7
CASSLLTPGQGPYEQYF
TGTGCCAGCTCCCTCTTAACACCGGGACAGGGCCCCTACGAGCAGTACTTC
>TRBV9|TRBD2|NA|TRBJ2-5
CASSVSGTRKETQYF
TGTGCCAGCAGCGTTTCCGGGACTAGAAAAGAGACCCAGTACTTC
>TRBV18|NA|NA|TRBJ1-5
CASSPPGQPQHF
TGTGCCAGCTCACCACCCGGTCAGCCCCAGCATTTT
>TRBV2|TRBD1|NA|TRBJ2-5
CASSVGGWETQYF
TGTGCCAGCAGCGTAGGGGGCTGGGAGACCCAGTACTTC
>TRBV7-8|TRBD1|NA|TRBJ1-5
CASSQNAGGFDQPQHF
TGTGCCAGCAGCCAGAACGCAGGGGGATTCGATCAGCCCCAGCATTTT
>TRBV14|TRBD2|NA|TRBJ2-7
CASSPWAGAYEQYF
TGTGCCAGCAGCCCTTGGGCGGGGGCCTACGAGCAGTACTTC
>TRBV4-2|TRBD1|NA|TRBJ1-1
CASSQPDRAVEAFF
TGTGCCAGCAGCCAACCGGACAGGGCTGTTGAAGCTTTCTTT
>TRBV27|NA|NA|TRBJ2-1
CASSMGLVFNEQFF
TGTGCCAGCAGTATGGGACTGGTATTCAATGAGCAGTTCTTC
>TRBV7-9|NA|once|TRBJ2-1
CASSTVNEQFF
TGTGCCAGCAGCACGGTGAACGAGCAGTTCTTC
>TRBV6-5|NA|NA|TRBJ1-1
CASSYTGVNTEAFF
TGTGCCAGCAGTTACACAGGAGTGAACACTGAAGCTTTCTTT
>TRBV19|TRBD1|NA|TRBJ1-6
CASSIDRTGANSPLHF
TGTGCCAGTAGTATAGACCGGACAGGGGCTAATTCACCCCTCCACTTT
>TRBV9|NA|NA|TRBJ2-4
CASSVAGHSPNIQYF
TGTGCCAGCAGCGTAGCAGGACACAGCCCCAACATTCAGTACTTC
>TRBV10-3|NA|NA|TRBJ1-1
CAMEPGIALNTEAFF
TGTGCCATGGAGCCCGGGATAGCCTTGAACACTGAAGCTTTCTTT
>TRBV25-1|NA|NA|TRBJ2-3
CASSEYSSTDTQYF
TGTGCCAGCAGTGAATATTCAAGCACAGATACGCAGTATTTT
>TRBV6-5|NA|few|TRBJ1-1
CASRDLTGAEAFF
TGTGCCAGCAGGGACCTAACGGGGGCTGAAGCTTTCTTT
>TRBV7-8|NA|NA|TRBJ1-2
CASSLVGYGYTF
TGTGCCAGCAGCTTAGTCGGCTATGGCTACACCTTC
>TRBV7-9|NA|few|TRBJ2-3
CARERDTQYF
TGTGCCAGAGAGAGAGATACGCAGTATTTT
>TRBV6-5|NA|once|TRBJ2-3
CASSYRGNPTDTQYF
TGTGCCAGCAGTTACCGGGGAAACCCCACAGATACGCAGTATTTT
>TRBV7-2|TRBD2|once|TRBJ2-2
CASSLVGGSLNTGELFF
TGTGCCAGCAGCTTAGTGGGCGGGAGCCTGAACACCGGGGAGCTGTTTTTT
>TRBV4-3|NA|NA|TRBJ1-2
CASSQVGAYGYTF
TGCGCCAGCAGCCAAGTGGGGGCCTATGGCTACACCTTC
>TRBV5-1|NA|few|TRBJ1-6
CASPTIKQGPSDSPLHF
TGCGCCAGTCCGACGATTAAGCAGGGGCCGTCTGATTCACCCCTCCACTTT
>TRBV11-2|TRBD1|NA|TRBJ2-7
CASSRYRGLGYEQYF
TGTGCCAGCAGCCGGTACAGGGGTCTCGGATACGAGCAGTACTTC
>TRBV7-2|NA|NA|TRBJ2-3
CASSLVVAPDTQYF
TGTGCCAGCAGCTTAGTTGTAGCTCCGGATACGCAGTATTTT
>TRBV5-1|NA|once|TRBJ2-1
CASGRGNEQFF
TGCGCCAGCGGGCGGGGCAATGAGCAGTTCTTC
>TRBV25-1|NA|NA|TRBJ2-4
CASSEAGSFGNIQYF
TGTGCCAGCAGTGAGGCAGGGTCCTTCGGAAACATTCAGTACTTC
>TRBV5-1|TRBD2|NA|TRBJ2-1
CASGTSGGYNEQFF
TGCGCCAGCGGGACTAGCGGGGGGTACAATGAGCAGTTCTTC
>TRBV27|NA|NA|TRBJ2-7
CASSLAGTGLYEQYF
TGTGCCAGCAGTTTAGCCGGGACGGGACTTTACGAGCAGTACTTC
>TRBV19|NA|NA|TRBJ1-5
CASSPLTGDNQPQHF
TGTGCCAGTAGTCCTCTTACAGGAGACAATCAGCCCCAGCATTTT
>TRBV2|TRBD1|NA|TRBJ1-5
CASKRQGWEQPQHF
TGTGCCAGCAAAAGACAGGGGTGGGAACAGCCCCAGCATTTT
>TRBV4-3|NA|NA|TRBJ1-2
CASSQAGTFYGYTF
TGCGCCAGCAGCCAAGCCGGGACATTTTATGGCTACACCTTC
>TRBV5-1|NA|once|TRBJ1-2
CASSLYGRDGYTF
TGCGCCAGCAGCTTGTATGGCAGGGATGGCTACACCTTC
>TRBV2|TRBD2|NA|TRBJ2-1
CASRRGEGDYEQFF
TGTGCCAGCAGAAGAGGGGAGGGAGACTATGAGCAGTTCTTC
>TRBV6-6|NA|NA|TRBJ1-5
CASSYSVNERPQHF
TGTGCCAGCAGTTACTCGGTAAATGAGAGGCCCCAGCATTTT